A single sample gave rise to the 30 T cell receptor beta chains below, sequenced in a study of T cell repertoires in cytomegalovirus infection. From the reads, TCRdb called clonotypes with MiXCR, one entry per CDR3 protein. The sample records approximately 73,000 distinct CDR3 sequences, roughly 37% being singletons. Their antigens are not known. The source was CD8+ T cells from cultured PBMCs, collected from culture after CMV antigen stimulation. These receptors all stem from a human donor in good health (CMV status not recorded). Some clones in this sample may be carry-over from other donors' samples.

The genes are TRBV15 and TRBJ2-3, with no clear D. This CDR3 comprises 13 residues. V lost 0 bases to trimming and J lost 4 bases, with 5 bases between them. Germline V gives CDR1 LNHNV, CDR2 YYDKDF (reference sequence). In nucleotides, the CDR3 is TGTGCCACCAGCAGAGATCGTCCAGATACGCAGTATTTT. Translating it yields CATSRDRPDTQYF.

Only a few counts were recorded for this clonotype. The chain combines TRBV11-3 with TRBJ2-7, with D possibly TRBD2 on 5 matching bases. V gave up 5 bases and J gave up 3 bases, with 11 bases separating them. CDR1 is SGHNT, CDR2 YENEEA, per germline. The CDR3 consists of 13 residues. The CDR3: CASSPSGNYEQYF. DNA for the CDR3: TGTGCCAGCAGCCCCTCCGGGAACTACGAGCAGTACTTC. The variable domain in full, with the rest retrieved from reference TRBV11-3 and TRBJ2-7, is EAGVVQSPRYKIIEKKQPVAFWCNPISGHNTLYWYLQNLGQGPELLIRYENEEAVDDSQLPKDRFSAERLKGVDSTLKIQPAELGDSAVYLCASSPSGNYEQYFGPGTRLTVT.

This chain joins TRBV7-6 and TRBJ2-3; 16 bases map to TRBD2. Germline values: CDR1 SGHVS, CDR2 FNYEAQ. This CDR3 is 22 amino acids long. The V gene end was trimmed by 4 bases and the J gene end by 5 bases; junction bases not matched to a gene: 21. The CDR3 nucleotides are TGTGCCAGCAGCTACTTGCCGGGGGACTCGGGACTAGCGGGGGGGCGACGAGATACGCAGTATTTT. This translates into CASSYLPGDSGLAGGRRDTQYF.

This chain links TRBV10-3 with TRBJ2-3; 8 bases line up with TRBD2. CDR1 and CDR2 (germline): ENHRY, SYGVKD. V dropped 2 bases and J dropped 0; count of bases not matched to a gene: 13. The CDR3 contains 19 residues. CDR3 sequence reads: CAISEGTRLRGGSTDTQYF. The DNA for the CDR3 is TGTGCCATCAGTGAGGGGACTAGACTACGGGGGGGTAGCACAGATACGCAGTATTTT.

There are a few counts of this clonotype. The gene calls are TRBV5-1 and TRBJ2-7; D gene unclear. V was trimmed by 4 bases and J by 0 bases, leaving 17 bases between them. Germline V lookup: CDR1 SGHRS, CDR2 YFSETQ. The CDR3 covers 16 residues. Here the CDR3 reads CASSNGFDIPSYEQYF. The CDR3, as DNA: TGCGCCAGCAGCAACGGGTTCGACATCCCCTCCTACGAGCAGTACTTC.

This chain uses TRBV20-1 with TRBJ1-2; D is perhaps TRBD1 (5 bases). Trimming shortened V by 1 base and J by 8 bases, and 20 bases separated the two germline ends. CDR1 is DFQATT and CDR2 is SNEGSKA in the germline V gene (reference sequence). The CDR3 totals 15 residues. CDR3 nucleotides: TGCAGTGCTAGAGGCCGGCTGTCACAACAGGAGGGCTACACCTTC. Residues: CSARGRLSQQEGYTF.

This clonotype has only a few counts. V gene TRBV15 combines with J gene TRBJ2-7; D ambiguous. The CDR3 runs to 13 residues. Germline V gene lookup returns CDR1 LNHNV and CDR2 YYDKDF (reference sequence). The germline V and J ends were trimmed by 1 base and 5 bases, with 9 bases remaining between them. Here the CDR3 DNA reads TGTGCCACCAGCAGAGCCGGTCTTCACGAGCAGTACTTC. Encoded protein: CATSRAGLHEQYF.

The rearrangement joins TRBV4-1 to TRBJ2-7; D uncertain. V was shortened by 0 bases and J by 5 bases, with 20 bases between the two germline ends. CDR3 length equals 17 residues. Germline V gene sequence: CDR1 MGHRA, CDR2 YSYEKL. CDR3 in amino acids: CASSQDPGQVRANEQYF. CDR3 nucleotide sequence: TGCGCCAGCAGCCAAGATCCGGGCCAGGTCCGGGCTAACGAGCAGTACTTC.

This clonotype was seen only a few times. This rearrangement joins TRBV7-9 to TRBJ2-1, with 8 bases that match TRBD1. The ends lost 5 bases at V and 7 bases at J; junction bases unmatched: 16. From germline, CDR1 is SEHNR and CDR2 FQNEAQ (reference sequence). The length of the CDR3 is 17 residues. CDR3 DNA sequence: TGTGCCAGCAGCCTTGGACAGGGTGTTTTGTTGTGGAATGAGCAGTTCTTC. This codes for CASSLGQGVLLWNEQFF.

The chain combines TRBV7-2 with TRBJ2-5, with unresolved D. V lost 0 bases, J lost 5 bases, and 10 bases lay in between. Germline V lookup: CDR1 SGHTA, CDR2 FQGNSA. This CDR3 contains 14 residues. In DNA form, the CDR3 reads TGTGCCAGCAGCTTAGCTCTGCTGGGGGAGACCCAGTACTTC. Protein product: CASSLALLGETQYF.

This clonotype was counted only a few times. As DNA, the CDR3 is TGTGCCAGCAGCTTACAAGAGGATGAGCAGTTCTTC. It encodes CASSLQEDEQFF. The V gene is TRBV7-6, the J gene TRBJ2-1; no firm D call. Trimming took 2 bases from V and 8 from J, leaving 7 bases between them. Germline V gene lookup returns CDR1 SGHVS and CDR2 FNYEAQ. The CDR3 sequence is 12 residues long.

As concerns this clonotype: The junction and the germline gene differ at one end; a read error may be behind it. The chain employs TRBV2 and TRBJ1-1; tentatively, D is TRBD1 (5 bases). Germline values: CDR1 SNHLY, CDR2 FYNNEI. The CDR3 contains 10 residues. DNA for the CDR3: TGTGTCACTTCTTCTCAGGGCCAGGTCTTT. Translated, it gives CVTSSQGQVF.

The CDR3 spells CASKLAPPTEQFF. CDR3 nucleotide sequence: TGTGCCAGCAAACTAGCGCCGCCAACCGAGCAGTTCTTC. This rearrangement joins TRBV11-2 to TRBJ2-1; 7 nucleotides align to TRBD2. This CDR3 region has 13 residues. Germline CDR1 is SGHAT and CDR2 is FQNNGV. Losses at the gene ends were 7 bases for V and 10 bases for J; bases not matched to a gene: 10.

The chain joins TRBV5-4 to TRBJ2-3, with D unresolved. The ends were cut back, 4 bases at V and 0 bases at J, with 12 bases in the middle. Looked up from germline, CDR1 is SGHNT and CDR2 is YYREEE (reference sequence). This CDR3 region has 15 residues. DNA for the CDR3: TGTGCCAGCAGCGCTCAGAGTTCTAGCACAGATACGCAGTATTTT. Protein product: CASSAQSSSTDTQYF.

This sequence joins TRBV6-2 or TRBV6-3 and TRBJ2-7; unclear D gene. The CDR3 covers 11 residues. Germline CDR1 and CDR2: MNHEY and SVGEGT. Trimming left V 2 bases short and J 7 bases short, with 6 bases between. CDR3 loop: CASSYGGEQYF. The DNA of the CDR3 is TGTGCCAGCAGTTACGGTGGAGAGCAGTACTTC.

This rearrangement joins TRBV20-1 to TRBJ1-4; a weak D match, TRBD1 (5 bases). The V gene's germline CDR1 is DFQATT and CDR2 SNEGSKA (reference sequence). The CDR3 runs to 16 residues. Trimming removed 6 bases from V and 5 bases from J, with 22 bases in between. The CDR3 DNA reads as TGCAGTGCCCGAGATCTGGCCGGCAGGGAGAATGAAAAACTGTTTTTT. Amino acid sequence: CSARDLAGRENEKLFF.

This clonotype was seen more than once but under ten times. This chain links TRBV6-1 with TRBJ1-1; no clear D gene. V was shortened by 1 base and J by 4 bases, with 16 bases between the two germline ends. CDR3 length: 16 residues. The V gene's germline CDR1 is MNHNS and CDR2 SASEGT. CDR3 loop: CASSEGIARGITEAFF. In nucleotides, the CDR3 is TGTGCCAGCAGTGAAGGAATTGCCCGAGGGATCACTGAAGCTTTCTTT.

The rearrangement links TRBV27 to TRBJ2-2; 8 nucleotides match TRBD2. The germline V gene encodes CDR1 MNHEY and CDR2 SMNVEV (reference sequence). V trimming: 5 bases; J trimming: 4 bases; junction bases outside the gene matches: 3. This CDR3 is 14 amino acids long. The CDR3 region is CASSTRGGTGELFF. The CDR3 nucleotides read TGTGCCAGCAGTACCCGGGGGGGCACCGGGGAGCTGTTTTTT.

The chain couples TRBV12-5 to TRBJ2-3; tentative D call: TRBD2 (5 bases). There are 16 residues in the CDR3. The germline V gene encodes CDR1 LGHNT and CDR2 FRNRAP. V was clipped by 3 bases and J by 4 bases, with 17 bases between them. The CDR3 here is CASGFSRSGSADTQYF. The DNA for the CDR3 is TGTGCTAGTGGTTTCTCCCGTTCGGGTAGCGCAGATACGCAGTATTTT.

Only a few counts were recorded for this clonotype. The chain joins TRBV29-1 to TRBJ2-1, with 7 bases that match TRBD2. Trimming cost V 5 bases and J 2 bases; bases outside gene matches: 9. The CDR3 has 15 residues. From germline, CDR1 is SQVTM and CDR2 ANQGSEA. The CDR3 DNA reads as TGCAGCGTTACCTCTCGGCTAGCGGCCTACAATGAGCAGTTCTTC. Translation gives CSVTSRLAAYNEQFF.

V gene TRBV15 combines with J gene TRBJ2-7; a weak D match, TRBD2 (6 bases). This CDR3 comprises 14 residues. V was cut by 0 bases and J by 5 bases, with 11 bases left in between. Germline-derived CDR1 and CDR2 are LNHNV and YYDKDF (reference sequence). In nucleotides, the CDR3 is TGTGCCACCAGCAGAGATAATCCGGGAGACGAGCAGTACTTC. This codes for CATSRDNPGDEQYF.

The chain links TRBV7-9 to TRBJ1-1; D is ambiguous. Trimming pared 5 bases from V and 2 bases from J, leaving 15 bases between. This CDR3 comprises 15 residues. Germline values: CDR1 SEHNR, CDR2 FQNEAQ (reference sequence). The CDR3 DNA reads TGTGCCAGCAGCGGGGAGGAAGGCCGAAACACTGAAGCTTTCTTT. Its translation: CASSGEEGRNTEAFF.

This clonotype was seen just once. The chain is built from TRBV7-9 and TRBJ1-1, with 11 bases that match TRBD1. Germline CDR1 reads SEHNR; CDR2 reads FQNEAQ (reference sequence). The CDR3 runs to 16 residues. Trimming removed 6 bases from V and 5 bases from J; junction bases left unmatched: 11. The CDR3 loop is CASSWGQGEVWTEAFF. CDR3 sequence (DNA): TGTGCCAGCAGTTGGGGACAGGGGGAAGTTTGGACTGAAGCTTTCTTT.

This clonotype was recorded at least ten times. The rearrangement joins TRBV27 to TRBJ2-7; 10 positions agree with TRBD1. V shed 6 bases, J shed 3 bases, and the junction held 5 bases outside the gene matches. CDR3 length: 14 residues. Germline loops: CDR1 MNHEY, CDR2 SMNVEV (reference sequence). The CDR3 loop reads CASRDGTGDYEQYF. DNA of the CDR3: TGTGCCAGCAGAGACGGGACAGGGGACTACGAGCAGTACTTC.

The rearrangement uses TRBV6-2 or TRBV6-3 and TRBJ1-6, with D perhaps TRBD1 (5 bases). The CDR3 is 13 amino acids. Germline CDR1 MNHEY, CDR2 SVGEGT. V lost 5 bases and J lost 13, with 15 bases in between. Here the CDR3 DNA reads TGTGCCAGCAGTACCCGACGGGGGAGTCCCCTCCACTTT. Its protein product is CASSTRRGSPLHF.

The rearrangement links TRBV20-1 to TRBJ2-1; 7 positions agree with TRBD2. Trimming took 5 bases from V and 4 from J; bases not matched to a gene: 8. In germline, CDR1 is DFQATT, CDR2 SNEGSKA (reference sequence). The CDR3 has 14 amino acids. The CDR3 nucleotides are TGCAGTGCTCCCGGGACTATCACTTACAATGAGCAGTTCTTC. This codes for CSAPGTITYNEQFF.

This clonotype has a handful of counts. The rearrangement uses TRBV7-2 and TRBJ1-2; D call uncertain. Looked up from germline, CDR1 is SGHTA and CDR2 is FQGNSA. Trimming removed 0 bases from V and 8 bases from J, with 16 bases in between. This CDR3 contains 15 residues. DNA of the CDR3: TGTGCCAGCAGCTTAGCGAGAGGAGTTTATGCGGGCTACACCTTC. Residues: CASSLARGVYAGYTF.

The chain recombines TRBV7-9 with TRBJ2-1; D is unclear. This CDR3 region has 13 residues. CDR1 and CDR2 from the germline V gene are SEHNR and FQNEAQ (reference sequence). Deletions cut 6 bases from V and 3 bases from J, with 9 bases between. In DNA form, the CDR3 reads TGTGCCAGCAGTTCCCGGCTCTACAATGAGCAGTTCTTC. This encodes CASSSRLYNEQFF.

This clonotype was seen only a few times. The chain has TRBV7-6 and TRBJ2-7; 7 bases map to TRBD1. Per germline, CDR1 SGHVS and CDR2 FNYEAQ. The CDR3 loop spans 16 amino acids. After removal of 5 bases from V and 5 bases from J, the junction contained 15 bases not matched to a gene. CDR3 DNA: TGTGCCAGCAGCCCCGTTGCCGGGACAGAGGGCGACGAGCAGTACTTC. Its protein is CASSPVAGTEGDEQYF. Drawing the rest from reference TRBV7-6 and TRBJ2-7, the complete variable domain is GAGVSQSPRYKVTKRGQDVALRCDPISGHVSLYWYRQALGQGPEFLTYFNYEAQQDKSGLPNDRFSAERPEGSISTLTIQRTEQRDSAMYRCASSPVAGTEGDEQYFGPGTRLTVT.

The genes are TRBV20-1 and TRBJ2-3; 10 nucleotides align to TRBD2. The germline V gene encodes CDR1 DFQATT and CDR2 SNEGSKA (reference sequence). Trimming at V came to 1 base and at J to 5 bases, leaving 9 bases not matched to a gene. This CDR3 spans 16 amino acids. CDR3 residues: CSARAPAGGGKDTQYF. As DNA, the CDR3 is TGCAGTGCTAGAGCCCCAGCGGGGGGGGGGAAAGATACGCAGTATTTT.